This T cell receptor beta chain came from a study of T cell changes during pregnancy in multiple sclerosis. Profiling relied on immunoSEQ multiplex PCR, and the TCRdb table lists in-frame clones only, not all of them. This table has just over 80,000 clones, more than 90% appearing once. The clonotype originates from a female donor with multiple sclerosis, enrolled in a pregnancy study. The material was peripheral blood, obtained in the second trimester of pregnancy.

In DNA, the CDR3 is TGTGCCAGCTCACCAGGAGCTACCACAGATACGCAGTATTTT. It specifies CASSPGATTDTQYF. The chain has TRBV18 and TRBJ2-3; D is ambiguous. Germline V gives CDR1 KGHSH, CDR2 LQKENI. The CDR3 length is 14 residues. Trimming shortened V by 2 bases and J by 2 bases, and 8 bases separated the two germline ends.